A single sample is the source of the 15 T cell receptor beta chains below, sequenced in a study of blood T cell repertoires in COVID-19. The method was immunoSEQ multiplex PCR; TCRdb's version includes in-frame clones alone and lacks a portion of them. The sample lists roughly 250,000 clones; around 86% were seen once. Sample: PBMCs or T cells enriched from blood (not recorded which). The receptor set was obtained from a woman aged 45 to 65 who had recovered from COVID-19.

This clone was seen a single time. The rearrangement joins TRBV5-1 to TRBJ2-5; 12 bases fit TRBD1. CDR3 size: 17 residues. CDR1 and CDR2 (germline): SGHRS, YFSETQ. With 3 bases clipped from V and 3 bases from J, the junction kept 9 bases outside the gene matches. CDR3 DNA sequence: TGCGCCAGCAGCTCCCTTCCCGGGACAGGGGGCGAAGAGACCCAGTACTTC. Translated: CASSSLPGTGGEETQYF. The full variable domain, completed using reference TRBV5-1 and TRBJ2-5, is KAGVTQTPRYLIKTRGQQVTLSCSPISGHRSVSWYQQTPGQGLQFLFEYFSETQRNKGNFPGRFSGRQFSNSRSEMNVSTLELGDSALYLCASSSLPGTGGEETQYFGPGTRLLVL.

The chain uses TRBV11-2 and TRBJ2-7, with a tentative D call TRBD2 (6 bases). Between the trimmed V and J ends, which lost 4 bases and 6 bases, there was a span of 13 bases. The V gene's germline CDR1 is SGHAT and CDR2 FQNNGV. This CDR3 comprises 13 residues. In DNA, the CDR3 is TGTGCCAGCAGCTACCTGGTGGGAGGCGAGCAGTACTTC. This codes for CASSYLVGGEQYF. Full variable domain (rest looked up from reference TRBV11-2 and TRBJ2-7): EAGVAQSPRYKIIEKRQSVAFWCNPISGHATLYWYQQILGQGPKLLIQFQNNGVVDDSQLPKDRFSAERLKGVDSTLKIQPAKLEDSAVYLCASSYLVGGEQYFGPGTRLTVT.

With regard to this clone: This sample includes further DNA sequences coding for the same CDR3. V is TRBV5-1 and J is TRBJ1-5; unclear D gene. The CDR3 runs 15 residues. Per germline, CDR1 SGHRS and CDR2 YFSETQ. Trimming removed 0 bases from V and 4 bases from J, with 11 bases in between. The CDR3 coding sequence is TGCGCCAGCAGCTTGGCCGGAGTCTCGAATCAGCCCCAGCATTTT. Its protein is CASSLAGVSNQPQHF.

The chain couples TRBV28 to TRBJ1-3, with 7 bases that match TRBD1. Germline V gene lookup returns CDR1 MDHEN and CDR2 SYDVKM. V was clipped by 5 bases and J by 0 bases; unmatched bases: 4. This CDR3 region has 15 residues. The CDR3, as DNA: TGTGCCAGCAGTCAGGGGGAACTCTCTGGAAACACCATATATTTT. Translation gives CASSQGELSGNTIYF. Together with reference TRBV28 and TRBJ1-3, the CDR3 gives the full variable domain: DVKVTQSSRYLVKRTGEKVFLECVQDMDHENMFWYRQDPGLGLRLIYFSYDVKMKEKGDIPEGYSVSREKKERFSLILESASTNQTSMYLCASSQGELSGNTIYFGEGSWLTVV.

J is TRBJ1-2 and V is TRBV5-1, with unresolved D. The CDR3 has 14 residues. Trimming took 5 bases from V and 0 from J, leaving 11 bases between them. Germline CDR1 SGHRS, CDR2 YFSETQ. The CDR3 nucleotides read TGCGCCAGCAGAGATACAGTATCTAACTATGGCTACACCTTC. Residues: CASRDTVSNYGYTF.

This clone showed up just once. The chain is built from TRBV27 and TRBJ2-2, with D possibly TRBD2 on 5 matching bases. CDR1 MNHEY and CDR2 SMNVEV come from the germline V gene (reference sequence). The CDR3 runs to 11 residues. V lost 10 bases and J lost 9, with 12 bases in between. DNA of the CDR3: TGTGCCACCAGGACTGATCGGGAGCTGTTTTTT. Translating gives CATRTDRELFF.

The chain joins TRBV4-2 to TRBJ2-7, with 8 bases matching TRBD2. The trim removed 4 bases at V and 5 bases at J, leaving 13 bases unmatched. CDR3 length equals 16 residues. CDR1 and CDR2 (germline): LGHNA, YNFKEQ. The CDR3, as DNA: TGTGCCAGCAGCCCCTCATCGGCGGGGGGTAATGACGAGCAGTACTTC. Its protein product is CASSPSSAGGNDEQYF.

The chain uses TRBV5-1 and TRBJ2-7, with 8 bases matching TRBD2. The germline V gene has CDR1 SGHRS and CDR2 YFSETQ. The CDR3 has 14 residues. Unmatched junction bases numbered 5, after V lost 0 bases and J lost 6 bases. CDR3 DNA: TGCGCCAGCAGCTTGGAGGGACTAGGCTCCGAGCAGTACTTC. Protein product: CASSLEGLGSEQYF. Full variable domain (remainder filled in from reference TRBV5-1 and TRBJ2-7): KAGVTQTPRYLIKTRGQQVTLSCSPISGHRSVSWYQQTPGQGLQFLFEYFSETQRNKGNFPGRFSGRQFSNSRSEMNVSTLELGDSALYLCASSLEGLGSEQYFGPGTRLTVT.

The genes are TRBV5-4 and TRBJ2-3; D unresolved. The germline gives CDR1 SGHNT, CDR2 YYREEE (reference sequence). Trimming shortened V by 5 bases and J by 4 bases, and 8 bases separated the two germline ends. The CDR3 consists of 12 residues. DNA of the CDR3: TGTGCCAGCAGTTCCGTGTCAGATACGCAGTATTTT. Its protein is CASSSVSDTQYF.

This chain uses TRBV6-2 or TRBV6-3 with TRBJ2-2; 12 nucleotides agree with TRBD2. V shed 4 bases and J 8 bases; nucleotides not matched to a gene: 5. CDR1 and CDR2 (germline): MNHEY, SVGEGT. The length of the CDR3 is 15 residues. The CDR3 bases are TGTGCCAGCAGTTGGCGACTAGCGGGAGCGGGGGAGCTGTTTTTT. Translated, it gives CASSWRLAGAGELFF.

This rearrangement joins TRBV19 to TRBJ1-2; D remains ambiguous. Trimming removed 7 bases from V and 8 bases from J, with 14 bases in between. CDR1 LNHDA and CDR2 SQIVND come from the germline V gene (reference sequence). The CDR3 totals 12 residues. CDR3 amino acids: CASNLKTEGYTF. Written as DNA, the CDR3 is TGTGCCAGTAACCTCAAAACCGAGGGCTACACCTTC.

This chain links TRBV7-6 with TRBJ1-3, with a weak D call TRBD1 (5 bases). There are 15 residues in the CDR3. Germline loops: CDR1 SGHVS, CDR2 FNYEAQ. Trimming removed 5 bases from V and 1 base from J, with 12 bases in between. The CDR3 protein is CASSLGGTSGNTIYF. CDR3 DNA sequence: TGTGCCAGCAGCCTTGGGGGGACTTCTGGAAACACCATATATTTT.

The CDR3 spells CASSPQGIGELFF. The CDR3 bases are TGTGCCAGCAGCCCGCAGGGAATCGGGGAGCTGTTTTTT. The chain is built from TRBV7-9 and TRBJ2-2; D is possibly TRBD1 (5 bases). CDR3 size: 13 residues. V dropped 5 bases and J dropped 7 bases, with 11 bases sitting between them. Germline V CDR1 and CDR2: SEHNR, FQNEAQ (reference sequence).

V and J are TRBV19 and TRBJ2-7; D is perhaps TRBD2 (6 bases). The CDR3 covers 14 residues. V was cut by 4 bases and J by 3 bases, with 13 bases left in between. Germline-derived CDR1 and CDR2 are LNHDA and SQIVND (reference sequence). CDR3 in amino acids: CASSSGTEYYEQYF. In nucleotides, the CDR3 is TGTGCCAGTAGTAGCGGGACGGAATACTACGAGCAGTACTTC.

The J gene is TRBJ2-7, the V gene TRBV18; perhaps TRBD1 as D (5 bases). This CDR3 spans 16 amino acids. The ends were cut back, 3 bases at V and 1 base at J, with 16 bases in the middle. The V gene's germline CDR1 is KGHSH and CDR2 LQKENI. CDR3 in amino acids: CASSPWGLVGSYEQYF. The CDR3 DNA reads TGTGCCAGCTCACCCTGGGGCCTGGTCGGTTCCTACGAGCAGTACTTC.